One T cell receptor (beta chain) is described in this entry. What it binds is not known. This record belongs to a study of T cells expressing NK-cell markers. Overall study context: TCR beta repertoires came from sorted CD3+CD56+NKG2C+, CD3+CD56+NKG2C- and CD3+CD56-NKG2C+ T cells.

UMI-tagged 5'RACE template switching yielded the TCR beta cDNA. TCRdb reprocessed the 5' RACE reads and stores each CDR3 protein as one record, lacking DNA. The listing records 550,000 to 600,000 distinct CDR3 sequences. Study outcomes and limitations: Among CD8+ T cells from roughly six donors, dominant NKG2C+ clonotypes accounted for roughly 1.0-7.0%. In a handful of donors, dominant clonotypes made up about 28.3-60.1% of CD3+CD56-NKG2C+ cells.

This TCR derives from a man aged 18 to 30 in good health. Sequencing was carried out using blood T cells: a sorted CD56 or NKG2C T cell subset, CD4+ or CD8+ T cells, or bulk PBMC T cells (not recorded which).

CDR3: CATSDLSQSYNEQFF. V is TRBV24-1 and J is TRBJ2-1. Germline CDR1 KGHDR, CDR2 SFDVKD. The CDR3 has 15 residues.